Shown below are 15 T cell receptor beta chains from a single sample sequenced in a study of T cell repertoires in cytomegalovirus infection. TCRdb re-analysed the reads in MiXCR, keeping a single row per CDR3 protein. This table has almost 500,000 distinct CDR3 sequences, roughly 12% appearing once. Sequenced sample: PBMCs. The receptors here all came from a human donor in good health (CMV status not recorded). Some clones in this sample may be carry-over from other donors' samples.

This clonotype was counted ten times or more. The V call is TRBV28, the J call TRBJ2-7; 11 bases line up with TRBD1. Per germline, CDR1 MDHEN and CDR2 SYDVKM. The CDR3 is 16 residues long. Trimming took 6 bases from V and 3 from J; bases not matched to a gene: 10. The CDR3 DNA reads TGTGCCAGCAGCTACCCGGGTGGGACAGGGGGCTACGAGCAGTACTTC. Translating it yields CASSYPGGTGGYEQYF.

There are many counts of this clonotype. The chain employs TRBV7-2 and TRBJ1-4; 8 bases fit TRBD1. The length of the CDR3 is 19 residues. Germline CDR1 reads SGHTA; CDR2 reads FQGNSA. The V segment lost 2 bases and the J segment 5 bases; nucleotides outside the gene matches: 16. The CDR3 sequence is CASSLRWDIGQGDNEKLFF. The CDR3, as DNA: TGTGCCAGCAGCTTAAGGTGGGACATCGGACAGGGCGACAATGAAAAACTGTTTTTT.

Ten or more counts support this clonotype. The gene calls are TRBV7-2 and TRBJ2-1; weak D call: TRBD2 (7 bases). Per germline, CDR1 SGHTA and CDR2 FQGNSA. The CDR3 covers 16 residues. The ends were cut back, 1 base at V and 2 bases at J, with 12 bases in the middle. The CDR3 nucleotides are TGTGCCAGCAGCTTAGGGGCGGGGGCCCCCTACAATGAGCAGTTCTTC. It specifies CASSLGAGAPYNEQFF.

This clonotype has at least ten counts. This chain joins TRBV11-2 and TRBJ1-1; 8 bases agree with TRBD1. J gave up 0 bases and V 1 base, and 7 bases lay outside the gene matches. Germline CDR1 is SGHAT and CDR2 is FQNNGV. The CDR3 is made up of 17 amino acids. CDR3 sequence reads: CASSLAYRQGLNTEAFF. In nucleotides, the CDR3 is TGTGCCAGCAGCTTAGCTTACCGACAGGGGTTGAACACTGAAGCTTTCTTT. The whole variable domain, filled in from reference TRBV11-2 and TRBJ1-1, reads EAGVAQSPRYKIIEKRQSVAFWCNPISGHATLYWYQQILGQGPKLLIQFQNNGVVDDSQLPKDRFSAERLKGVDSTLKIQPAKLEDSAVYLCASSLAYRQGLNTEAFFGQGTRLTVV.

This clonotype came up once. The chain joins TRBV2 to TRBJ1-1, with 11 nucleotides matching TRBD1. Unmatched junction bases numbered 8, after V lost 5 bases and J lost 6 bases. The CDR3 has 15 amino acids. The V gene's germline CDR1 is SNHLY and CDR2 FYNNEI. The CDR3, as DNA: TGTGCCAGCAGTATACTAGGACAGGGGGCGTCTGAAGCTTTCTTT. It specifies CASSILGQGASEAFF.

This clonotype was found many times. This sequence joins TRBV28 and TRBJ1-5; no reliable D call. The germline V gene has CDR1 MDHEN and CDR2 SYDVKM. V gave up 8 bases and J gave up 0 bases, with 14 bases separating them. The CDR3 length is 15 residues. CDR3: CASFQREYSNQPQHF. Written as DNA, the CDR3 is TGTGCCAGCTTCCAGCGTGAATATAGCAATCAGCCCCAGCATTTT.

This clonotype was found many times. V gene TRBV12-3 or TRBV12-4 combines with J gene TRBJ2-1; no clear D. V lost 5 bases, J lost 8 bases, and 19 bases lay in between. The CDR3 length is 15 residues. The CDR3 reads CASSPNGLQTDEQFF. CDR3 DNA sequence: TGTGCCAGCAGTCCAAACGGGCTTCAAACCGATGAGCAGTTCTTC.

The gene calls are TRBV19 and TRBJ1-1; 8 bases align to TRBD1. Germline V gene data show CDR1 as LNHDA and CDR2 as SQIVND (reference sequence). The V gene end was trimmed by 7 bases and the J gene end by 0 bases; junction bases not matched to a gene: 10. The CDR3 sequence is 16 residues long. CDR3 protein: CASTGAGGSVNTEAFF. As DNA, the CDR3 is TGTGCCAGTACCGGTGCAGGGGGCTCTGTGAACACTGAAGCTTTCTTT.

This clonotype occurred a few times. V usage is TRBV9 and J usage is TRBJ2-2, with 7 bases identical to TRBD2. The CDR3 is 16 residues long. Per the germline V gene, CDR1 is SGDLS and CDR2 is YYNGEE. V gave up 4 bases and J gave up 0 bases; unmatched junction bases: 6. The DNA for the CDR3 is TGTGCCAGCAGCTGGGAGGGCGGCGCGAACACCGGGGAGCTGTTTTTT. It codes for CASSWEGGANTGELFF.

There are many counts of this clonotype. V and J are TRBV4-1 and TRBJ2-1; D might be TRBD1 or TRBD2, each matching 5 bases. CDR1 and CDR2 (germline): MGHRA, YSYEKL. This CDR3 spans 12 amino acids. Trimming cost V 5 bases and J 8 bases, with 10 bases left between them. The CDR3 reads CASSGRDDEQFF. As DNA, the CDR3 is TGCGCCAGCAGCGGAAGGGACGATGAGCAGTTCTTC.

This clonotype showed up many times. J is TRBJ2-5 and V is TRBV7-9; a possible D gene is TRBD1 (6 bases). Germline lookup yields CDR1 SEHNR and CDR2 FQNEAQ (reference sequence). The CDR3 has 13 residues. Trimming stripped 1 base from V and 7 bases from J, with 10 bases between. The CDR3 sequence: CASSLGQASTQYF. The CDR3 DNA follows: TGTGCCAGCAGCTTAGGACAGGCTTCGACCCAGTACTTC.

This clonotype has a count of ten or more. At one of its ends the junction is not consistent with the germline gene, which may arise from a read error. V is TRBV7-3 and J is TRBJ2-2; 8 nucleotides line up with TRBD2. This CDR3 is 16 amino acids long. Germline V lookup: CDR1 SGHTA, CDR2 FQGTGA. CDR3 protein: CASSITGTRNTGELFF. CDR3 in DNA: TGTGCCAGCAGCATAACCGGGACTAGGAACACCGGGGAGCTGTTTTTT. The full variable domain, in which reference TRBV7-3 and TRBJ2-2 provide the parts outside the CDR3, is GAGVSQTPSNKVTEKGKYVELRCDPISGHTALYWYRQSLGQGPEFLIYFQGTGAADDSGLPNDRFFAVRPEGSVSTLKIQRTERGDSAVYLCASSITGTRNTGELFFGEGSRLTVL.

This clonotype was detected many times. This chain links TRBV4-2 with TRBJ1-2; TRBD1 might be the D (5 bases). V was clipped by 4 bases and J by 6 bases, with 18 bases between them. CDR1 is LGHNA and CDR2 is YNFKEQ in the germline V gene. The CDR3 contains 15 residues. CDR3 region: CASSLGGGLPDGYTF. CDR3 DNA: TGTGCCAGCAGCCTGGGGGGGGGACTTCCTGATGGCTACACCTTC.

This clonotype was counted a few times. This chain uses TRBV28 with TRBJ2-1, with D hard to call. The length of the CDR3 is 15 residues. Trimming took off 6 bases at V and 5 bases at J, with 17 bases between the two ends. From germline, CDR1 is MDHEN and CDR2 SYDVKM. The CDR3 region has the DNA TGTGCCAGCAGCAAAGTGGCGGTAAGGAACAATGAGCAGTTCTTC. This codes for CASSKVAVRNNEQFF.

This clonotype was observed many times. This chain connects TRBV14 to TRBJ2-1; D is unclear. V was shortened by 0 bases and J by 2 bases, with 11 bases between the two germline ends. CDR1 SGHDN and CDR2 FVKESK come from the germline V gene. CDR3 length: 16 residues. CDR3 residues: CASSQDEGNTYNEQFF. The CDR3 nucleotides read TGTGCCAGCAGCCAAGATGAAGGGAATACCTACAATGAGCAGTTCTTC.